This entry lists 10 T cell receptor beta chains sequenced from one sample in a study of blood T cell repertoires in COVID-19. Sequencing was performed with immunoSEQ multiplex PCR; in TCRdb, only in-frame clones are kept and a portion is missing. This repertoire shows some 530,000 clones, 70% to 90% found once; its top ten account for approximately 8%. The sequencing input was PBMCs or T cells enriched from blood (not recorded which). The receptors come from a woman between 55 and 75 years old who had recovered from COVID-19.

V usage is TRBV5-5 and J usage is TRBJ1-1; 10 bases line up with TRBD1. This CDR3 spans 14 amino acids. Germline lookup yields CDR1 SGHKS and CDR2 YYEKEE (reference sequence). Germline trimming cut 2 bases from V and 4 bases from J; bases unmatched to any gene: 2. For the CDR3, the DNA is TGTGCCAGCAGCTTTTGGACAGGGGGCACTGAAGCTTTCTTT. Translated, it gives CASSFWTGGTEAFF.

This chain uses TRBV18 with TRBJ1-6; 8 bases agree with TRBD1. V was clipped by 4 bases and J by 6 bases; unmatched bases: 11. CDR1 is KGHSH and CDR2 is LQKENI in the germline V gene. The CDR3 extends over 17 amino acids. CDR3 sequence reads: CASSLTDRGSINSPLHF. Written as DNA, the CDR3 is TGTGCCAGCTCACTAACAGACAGGGGCTCAATTAATTCACCCCTCCACTTT.

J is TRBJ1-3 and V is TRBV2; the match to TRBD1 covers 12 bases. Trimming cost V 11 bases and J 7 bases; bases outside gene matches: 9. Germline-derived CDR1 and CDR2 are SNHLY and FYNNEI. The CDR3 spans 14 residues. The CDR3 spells CAGHRDRGLNTIYF. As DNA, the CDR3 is TGTGCCGGACACCGGGACAGGGGGCTGAACACCATATATTTT.

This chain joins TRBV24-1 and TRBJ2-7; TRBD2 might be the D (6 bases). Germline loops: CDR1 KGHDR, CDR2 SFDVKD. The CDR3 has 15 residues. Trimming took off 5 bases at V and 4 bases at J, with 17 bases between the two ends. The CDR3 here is CATSVQEGLPYEQYF. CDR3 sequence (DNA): TGTGCCACCAGTGTCCAGGAGGGGTTACCGTACGAGCAGTACTTC.

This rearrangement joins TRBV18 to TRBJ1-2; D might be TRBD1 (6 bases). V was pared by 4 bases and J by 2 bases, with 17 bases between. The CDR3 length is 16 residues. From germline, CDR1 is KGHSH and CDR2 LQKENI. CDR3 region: CASSLVQGRQNYGYTF. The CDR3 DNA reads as TGTGCCAGCTCACTGGTACAGGGCAGGCAGAACTATGGCTACACCTTC.

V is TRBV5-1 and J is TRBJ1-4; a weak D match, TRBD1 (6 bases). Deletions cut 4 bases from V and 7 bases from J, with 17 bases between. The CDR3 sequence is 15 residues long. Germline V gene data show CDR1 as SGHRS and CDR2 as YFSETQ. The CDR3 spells CASSAGDSRGEKLFF. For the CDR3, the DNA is TGCGCCAGCAGCGCGGGGGATTCCAGGGGTGAAAAACTGTTTTTT.

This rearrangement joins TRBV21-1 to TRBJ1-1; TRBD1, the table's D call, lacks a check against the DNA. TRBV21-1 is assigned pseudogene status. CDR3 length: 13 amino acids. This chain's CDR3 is CASSKEGQGEAFF. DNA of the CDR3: TGTGCCAGCAGCAAAGAGGGACAGGGTGAAGCTTTCTTT.

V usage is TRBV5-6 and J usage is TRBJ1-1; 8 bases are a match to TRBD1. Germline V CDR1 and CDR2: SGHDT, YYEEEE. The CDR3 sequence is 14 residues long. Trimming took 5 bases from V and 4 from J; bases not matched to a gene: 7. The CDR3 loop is CASSIIDRGTEAFF. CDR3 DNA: TGTGCCAGCAGTATTATAGACAGGGGCACTGAAGCTTTCTTT.

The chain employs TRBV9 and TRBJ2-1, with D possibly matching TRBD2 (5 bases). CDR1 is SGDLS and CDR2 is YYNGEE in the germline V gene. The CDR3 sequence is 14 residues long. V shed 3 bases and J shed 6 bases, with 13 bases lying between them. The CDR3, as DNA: TGTGCCAGCAGCGCAACAACTAGGGTCAATGAGCAGTTCTTC. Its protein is CASSATTRVNEQFF.

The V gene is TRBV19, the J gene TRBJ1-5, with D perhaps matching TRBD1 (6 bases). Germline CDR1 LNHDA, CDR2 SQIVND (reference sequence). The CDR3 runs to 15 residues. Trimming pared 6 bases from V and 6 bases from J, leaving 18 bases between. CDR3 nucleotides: TGTGCCAGTAGCGTTCGACAGGTTAACCCTCAGCCCCAGCATTTT. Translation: CASSVRQVNPQPQHF.